These T cell receptor beta chains were read from a single sample in a study of long-term antiretroviral therapy in people with HIV. Only in-frame clones appear in the TCRdb table, and some are missing; sequencing was by immunoSEQ multiplex PCR. In the table there are about 28,000 clones, roughly 87% of which are singletons. Sequenced material: unsorted PBMCs, taken 2 years after starting antiretroviral therapy. Every receptor here comes from a man between 50 and 59 years old with HIV. The CDR3 runs from the conserved cysteine through the conserved F or W. The D gene is left open where the match is weak. Rows give clone size only sometimes, using once, few, many, or a class for an expanded clone.

d_gene: TRBD2; j_gene: TRBJ2-5; v_gene: TRBV27; abundance: .; CDR3aa: CASRRGLAGGEETQYF; CDR3nt: TGTGCCAGCAGAAGAGGACTAGCGGGAGGGGAAGAGACCCAGTACTTC
d_gene: TRBD1; j_gene: TRBJ1-3; v_gene: TRBV13; abundance: .; CDR3aa: CASSLYGTGYLAGNTIYF; CDR3nt: TGTGCCAGCAGCTTATACGGGACAGGGTATTTAGCTGGAAACACCATATATTTT
d_gene: .; j_gene: TRBJ1-1; v_gene: TRBV9; abundance: .; CDR3aa: CASTPPGANTEAFF; CDR3nt: TGTGCCAGCACTCCTCCAGGGGCGAACACTGAAGCTTTCTTT
d_gene: .; j_gene: TRBJ1-1; v_gene: TRBV19; abundance: once; CDR3aa: CASSPVARLEYTEAFF; CDR3nt: TGTGCCAGTAGTCCTGTTGCGCGACTAGAATACACTGAAGCTTTCTTT
d_gene: TRBD1; j_gene: TRBJ2-3; v_gene: TRBV10-3; abundance: .; CDR3aa: CAIRAPGTGIADTQYF; CDR3nt: TGTGCCATCAGGGCTCCCGGGACAGGGATCGCAGATACGCAGTATTTT
d_gene: TRBD1; j_gene: TRBJ2-2; v_gene: TRBV7-6; abundance: .; CDR3aa: CASSSRDRVAGELFF; CDR3nt: TGTGCCAGCAGCAGCCGGGACAGGGTGGCCGGGGAGCTGTTTTTT
d_gene: TRBD2; j_gene: TRBJ2-1; v_gene: TRBV6-5; abundance: .; CDR3aa: CASSYAGTRDNEQFF; CDR3nt: TGTGCCAGCAGTTACGCCGGGACTAGGGACAATGAGCAGTTCTTC
d_gene: .; j_gene: TRBJ2-1; v_gene: TRBV27; abundance: .; CDR3aa: CASRNPGLDANEQFF; CDR3nt: TGTGCCAGCAGGAACCCGGGCTTGGACGCCAATGAGCAGTTCTTC
d_gene: TRBD1; j_gene: TRBJ1-5; v_gene: TRBV9; abundance: .; CDR3aa: CASSENGQVHQPQHF; CDR3nt: TGTGCCAGCAGCGAGAACGGACAGGTTCATCAGCCCCAGCATTTT
d_gene: TRBD2; j_gene: TRBJ2-7; v_gene: TRBV5-1; abundance: .; CDR3aa: CASSFTGTSGGAAPYEQYF; CDR3nt: TGCGCCAGCAGTTTTACCGGGACTAGCGGGGGGGCCGCTCCCTACGAGCAGTACTTC
d_gene: .; j_gene: TRBJ2-3; v_gene: TRBV29-1; abundance: .; CDR3aa: CSVGDKIRTDTQYF; CDR3nt: TGCAGCGTTGGGGACAAGATACGCACAGATACGCAGTATTTT
d_gene: .; j_gene: TRBJ1-1; v_gene: TRBV4-3; abundance: once; CDR3aa: CASSQGTSTITEAFF; CDR3nt: TGCGCCAGCAGCCAAGGAACCTCCACAATCACTGAAGCTTTCTTT
d_gene: .; j_gene: TRBJ1-1; v_gene: TRBV30; abundance: .; CDR3aa: CAWSGGEGSRRNTEAFF; CDR3nt: TGTGCCTGGAGTGGCGGCGAGGGTAGTAGGAGGAACACTGAAGCTTTCTTT
d_gene: TRBD2; j_gene: TRBJ2-7; v_gene: TRBV19; abundance: .; CDR3aa: CASSGRGGFYEQYF; CDR3nt: TGTGCCAGTAGTGGCCGGGGGGGCTTCTACGAGCAGTACTTC
d_gene: .; j_gene: TRBJ2-7; v_gene: TRBV27; abundance: once; CDR3aa: CASSFPGYEQYF; CDR3nt: TGTGCCAGCAGTTTCCCCGGCTACGAGCAGTACTTC
d_gene: .; j_gene: TRBJ2-7; v_gene: TRBV27; abundance: .; CDR3aa: CASSSYPNEQYF; CDR3nt: TGTGCCAGCAGTTCGTATCCTAACGAGCAGTACTTC
d_gene: .; j_gene: TRBJ2-5; v_gene: TRBV7-2; abundance: .; CDR3aa: CASSWDQETQYF; CDR3nt: TGTGCCAGCAGCTGGGACCAAGAGACCCAGTACTTC
d_gene: .; j_gene: TRBJ2-7; v_gene: TRBV2; abundance: few; CDR3aa: CASSELDASSYAYF; CDR3nt: TGTGCCAGCAGTGAACTGGACGCCTCCTCGTATGCGTACTTC
d_gene: .; j_gene: TRBJ2-1; v_gene: TRBV20-1; abundance: .; CDR3aa: CSAEQGREQFF; CDR3nt: TGCAGTGCGGAGCAGGGCCGGGAGCAGTTCTTC
d_gene: .; j_gene: TRBJ2-7; v_gene: TRBV19; abundance: few; CDR3aa: CASSIEWGDSYEQYF; CDR3nt: TGTGCCAGTAGTATAGAGTGGGGGGACTCCTACGAGCAGTACTTC
d_gene: .; j_gene: TRBJ1-2; v_gene: TRBV29-1; abundance: .; CDR3aa: CSVDLLTRSYGYTF; CDR3nt: TGCAGCGTTGACCTCCTAACTCGGTCCTATGGCTACACCTTC
d_gene: .; j_gene: TRBJ2-7; v_gene: TRBV4-3; abundance: .; CDR3aa: CASSQGTWAGAYEQYF; CDR3nt: TGCGCCAGCAGCCAAGGGACGTGGGCAGGGGCCTACGAGCAGTACTTC
d_gene: .; j_gene: TRBJ2-7; v_gene: TRBV2; abundance: few; CDR3aa: CASRDSSYEQYF; CDR3nt: TGTGCCAGCAGGGACAGCTCCTACGAGCAGTACTTC
d_gene: .; j_gene: TRBJ2-7; v_gene: TRBV18; abundance: few; CDR3aa: CASSPAGTYEQYF; CDR3nt: TGTGCCAGCTCACCAGCGGGTACCTACGAGCAGTACTTC
d_gene: .; j_gene: TRBJ2-1; v_gene: TRBV11-3; abundance: .; CDR3aa: CASSLEWTTNYNEQFF; CDR3nt: TGTGCCAGCAGCTTGGAGTGGACTACGAATTACAATGAGCAGTTCTTC
d_gene: .; j_gene: TRBJ2-3; v_gene: TRBV27; abundance: once; CDR3aa: CASSPLFSFLTSTDTQYF; CDR3nt: TGTGCCAGCAGCCCCCTTTTTTCCTTCCTGACTAGCACAGATACGCAGTATTTT
d_gene: .; j_gene: TRBJ2-1; v_gene: TRBV14; abundance: .; CDR3aa: CASSQGGLRKEQFF; CDR3nt: TGTGCCAGCAGCCAAGGGGGACTTAGGAAGGAGCAGTTCTTC
d_gene: .; j_gene: TRBJ1-4; v_gene: TRBV28; abundance: few; CDR3aa: CASSFTTSTNEKLFF; CDR3nt: TGTGCCAGCAGTTTCACAACTTCAACTAATGAAAAACTGTTTTTT
d_gene: TRBD2; j_gene: TRBJ2-5; v_gene: TRBV30; abundance: .; CDR3aa: CAWRSGRALETQYF; CDR3nt: TGTGCCTGGAGGTCCGGGAGGGCCCTAGAGACCCAGTACTTC
d_gene: .; j_gene: TRBJ1-5; v_gene: TRBV6-5; abundance: .; CDR3aa: CASAAGEPQHF; CDR3nt: TGTGCCAGCGCCGCGGGTGAGCCCCAGCATTTT
d_gene: .; j_gene: TRBJ2-3; v_gene: TRBV7-2; abundance: .; CDR3aa: CASSRIAAHTDTQYF; CDR3nt: TGTGCCAGCAGCCGAATAGCGGCACACACAGATACGCAGTATTTT
d_gene: .; j_gene: TRBJ1-5; v_gene: TRBV19; abundance: .; CDR3aa: CASSISPRRPQHF; CDR3nt: TGTGCCAGTAGTATTTCCCCACGGAGGCCCCAGCATTTT
d_gene: .; j_gene: TRBJ1-2; v_gene: TRBV20-1; abundance: .; CDR3aa: CSAYDSWGYTF; CDR3nt: TGCAGTGCTTACGACTCCTGGGGCTACACCTTC
d_gene: .; j_gene: TRBJ1-1; v_gene: TRBV6-4; abundance: .; CDR3aa: CASRMGPLNTEAFF; CDR3nt: TGTGCCAGCAGAATGGGACCGCTGAACACTGAAGCTTTCTTT
d_gene: .; j_gene: TRBJ1-4; v_gene: TRBV7-8; abundance: .; CDR3aa: CASSNWGKSEKLFF; CDR3nt: TGTGCCAGCAGCAATTGGGGCAAGAGTGAAAAACTGTTTTTT
d_gene: .; j_gene: TRBJ1-1; v_gene: TRBV7-6; abundance: .; CDR3aa: CASSLDPGYTEAFF; CDR3nt: TGTGCCAGCAGCTTAGACCCGGGGTACACTGAAGCTTTCTTT
d_gene: .; j_gene: TRBJ2-1; v_gene: TRBV15; abundance: .; CDR3aa: CATSPWRGGVSYNEQFF; CDR3nt: TGTGCCACCAGCCCTTGGAGGGGAGGAGTCTCCTACAATGAGCAGTTCTTC
d_gene: TRBD1; j_gene: TRBJ1-4; v_gene: TRBV5-6; abundance: .; CDR3aa: CASSVLTGEGEKLFF; CDR3nt: TGTGCCAGCAGCGTCCTGACAGGGGAGGGGGAAAAACTGTTTTTT
d_gene: .; j_gene: TRBJ1-5; v_gene: TRBV2; abundance: .; CDR3aa: CAGGGIPNQPQHF; CDR3nt: TGTGCCGGGGGGGGGATCCCCAATCAGCCCCAGCATTTT